A single sample gave rise to the 15 T cell receptor beta chains below, sequenced in a study of brain T cells in children with intractable seizures. Profiling relied on immunoSEQ multiplex PCR, and the TCRdb table lists in-frame clones only, not all of them. The sample shows 110,000 or so clones, around 94% of them seen only once. Sequences were derived from peripheral blood, sampled at surgery. These receptors were collected from a boy in the first two years of life with hemimegalencephaly and intractable seizures.

The chain links TRBV14 to TRBJ2-7, with 14 nucleotides matching TRBD2. Trimming took 4 bases from V and 3 from J; bases not matched to a gene: 5. There are 16 residues in the CDR3. Germline V lookup: CDR1 SGHDN, CDR2 FVKESK. CDR3 nucleotide sequence: TGTGCCAGCAGCCCCCGGACTAGCGGGAGGTACTACGAGCAGTACTTC. Translation: CASSPRTSGRYYEQYF.

The V and J genes are TRBV19 and TRBJ1-5; the D is unclear. This CDR3 has 14 amino acids. In germline, CDR1 is LNHDA, CDR2 SQIVND (reference sequence). V was clipped by 1 base and J by 1 base, with 5 bases between them. The CDR3 nucleotides are TGTGCCAGTAGTATAGTAGCGAGCAATCAGCCCCAGCATTTT. Its protein product is CASSIVASNQPQHF. Using reference TRBV19 and TRBJ1-5 for the parts outside the CDR3, the full variable domain is DGGITQSPKYLFRKEGQNVTLSCEQNLNHDAMYWYRQDPGQGLRLIYYSQIVNDFQKGDIAEGYSVSREKKESFPLTVTSAQKNPTAFYLCASSIVASNQPQHFGDGTRLSIL.

The chain uses TRBV5-6 and TRBJ1-6; TRBD1 might be the D (5 bases). Trimming shortened V by 6 bases and J by 7 bases, and 17 bases separated the two germline ends. The CDR3 totals 15 residues. Germline values: CDR1 SGHDT, CDR2 YYEEEE. The CDR3 sequence is CASTGRGGKNSPLHF. The CDR3 DNA reads TGTGCCAGCACCGGCCGGGGGGGAAAGAATTCACCCCTCCACTTT.

This chain links TRBV3-1 (or the pseudogene TRBV3-2) with TRBJ1-1; maybe TRBD1 (5 bases). This CDR3 contains 14 residues. The V gene lost 2 bases and the J gene lost 5 bases, with 12 bases spanning the gap. The germline gives CDR1 LGHDT, CDR2 YNNKEL (reference sequence). The CDR3 DNA reads as TGTGCCAGCAGCCAAATTAGGGGCAGGACTGAAGCTTTCTTT. This codes for CASSQIRGRTEAFF.

This rearrangement joins TRBV6-5 to TRBJ1-3, with D possibly being TRBD1 (5 bases). The CDR3 runs 13 residues. V lost 6 bases and J lost 1, with 7 bases in between. CDR1 and CDR2 (germline): MNHEY, SVGAGI. CDR3 nucleotides: TGTGCCAGCAGGGGGCCTTCTGGAAACACCATATATTTT. This translates into CASRGPSGNTIYF.

The chain links TRBV19 to TRBJ2-7, with 7 positions matching TRBD1. This CDR3 has 14 residues. Germline V gene sequence: CDR1 LNHDA, CDR2 SQIVND (reference sequence). V shed 6 bases, J shed 0 bases, and the junction held 5 bases outside the gene matches. The CDR3 is CASREQGNSYEQYF. For the CDR3, the DNA is TGTGCCAGTAGGGAACAGGGGAACTCCTACGAGCAGTACTTC.

The chain uses TRBV29-1 and TRBJ1-1; D might be TRBD1 (5 bases). The length of the CDR3 is 12 residues. Germline CDR1 is SQVTM and CDR2 is ANQGSEA. Trimming shortened V by 7 bases and J by 4 bases, and 13 bases separated the two germline ends. CDR3 nucleotides: TGCAGCGCCGCGGGTCAGGGCACTGAAGCTTTCTTT. This translates into CSAAGQGTEAFF.

The chain joins TRBV2 to TRBJ1-1; no clear D. The germline V gene has CDR1 SNHLY and CDR2 FYNNEI. This CDR3 is built from 11 residues. Trimming removed 7 bases at V and 8 bases at J, with 11 bases between. CDR3 coding DNA: TGTGCCAGCACTCGGATGGGGGAAGCTTTCTTT. Protein product: CASTRMGEAFF.

This clone turned up a few times. The chain employs TRBV24-1 and TRBJ1-2; TRBD1 matches 10 bases. CDR1 and CDR2 from the germline V gene are KGHDR and SFDVKD. CDR3 size: 12 residues. The V segment lost 6 bases and the J segment 8 bases; nucleotides outside the gene matches: 2. CDR3 coding DNA: TGTGCCACCAGTCGGGGACAGGGGGGCTACACCTTC. Translation: CATSRGQGGYTF.

The genes are TRBV19 and TRBJ2-3; D possibly corresponds to TRBD2 (6 bases). Trimming cost V 6 bases and J 1 base, with 8 bases left between them. The CDR3 runs to 13 residues. Germline V CDR1 and CDR2: LNHDA, SQIVND (reference sequence). CDR3 residues: CASRGGGTDTQYF. The DNA of the CDR3 is TGTGCCAGTAGGGGCGGGGGCACAGATACGCAGTATTTT.

V and J are TRBV7-9 and TRBJ2-1, with 9 bases that match TRBD2. The CDR3 is 18 amino acids. Germline trimming cut 0 bases from V and 4 bases from J; bases unmatched to any gene: 10. In germline, CDR1 is SEHNR, CDR2 FQNEAQ (reference sequence). The CDR3 sequence is CASSLAGGLSGRYNEQFF. The CDR3 DNA follows: TGTGCCAGCAGCTTAGCAGGAGGGTTGAGCGGGAGGTACAATGAGCAGTTCTTC. Complete variable domain (other parts from reference TRBV7-9 and TRBJ2-1): DTGVSQNPRHKITKRGQNVTFRCDPISEHNRLYWYRQTLGQGPEFLTYFQNEAQLEKSRLLSDRFSAERPKGSFSTLEIQRTEQGDSAMYLCASSLAGGLSGRYNEQFFGPGTRLTVL.

The chain employs TRBV13 and TRBJ1-1, with 8 bases matching TRBD1. Germline assignment: CDR1 PRHDT and CDR2 FYEKMQ (reference sequence). V was clipped by 4 bases and J by 0 bases; unmatched bases: 1. CDR3 size: 14 residues. The DNA for the CDR3 is TGTGCCAGCAGCTACAGGGGGATGAACACTGAAGCTTTCTTT. It encodes CASSYRGMNTEAFF.

The rearrangement uses TRBV7-2 and TRBJ2-3; TRBD2 aligns across 11 bases. The trim removed 5 bases at V and 4 bases at J, leaving 8 bases unmatched. Per the germline V gene, CDR1 is SGHTA and CDR2 is FQGNSA. The length of the CDR3 is 16 residues. CDR3 DNA sequence: TGTGCCAGCAGCGTCTCCGGGACTAGCGGCCCAGATACGCAGTATTTT. Protein: CASSVSGTSGPDTQYF.

The chain combines TRBV3-1 (or the pseudogene TRBV3-2) with TRBJ2-1; D call uncertain. Germline lookup yields CDR1 LGHDT and CDR2 YNNKEL (reference sequence). CDR3 length: 15 amino acids. V lost 0 bases and J 2 bases, leaving 8 bases between the germline ends. This CDR3 is CASSQDPLTYNEQFF. CDR3 sequence (DNA): TGTGCCAGCAGCCAAGATCCCCTCACCTACAATGAGCAGTTCTTC.

V and J are TRBV5-6 and TRBJ1-2, with D unclear. The CDR3 sequence is 14 residues long. Trimming stripped 0 bases from V and 2 bases from J, with 8 bases between. The V gene's germline CDR1 is SGHDT and CDR2 YYEEEE. The CDR3 bases are TGTGCCAGCAGCTTGGAGGCCAGAAACTATGGCTACACCTTC. It encodes CASSLEARNYGYTF.